These 26 T cell receptor beta chains were all obtained from the same sample, sequenced in a study of blood T cells in healthy people across ages. A second PCR of about 6 to 11 cycles used a sample-barcoded 5' primer and a J-beta primer mix. TCRdb processed the 5' RACE reads anew with MiXCR; each CDR3 protein has one entry. The sample lists roughly 800,000 distinct CDR3 sequences; roughly 24% were seen once. These same records also appear under a second study, on T cells of mothers and their children.

Input material: blood. The receptor set was obtained from a boy aged 5 to 17 in good health.

About this clonotype itself: Its ends do not fully match the called genes, so a read error is possible. The J gene is TRBJ2-7, the V gene TRBV23-1; 11 bases map to TRBD1. TRBV23-1 belongs to the ORF category, with a function that is uncertain. This CDR3 spans 14 amino acids. The CDR3 reads CASRNRTGGYEQYF. CDR3 DNA: TGCGCCAGCAGAAATAGGACAGGGGGCTACGAGCAGTACTTT.

The table lists this clonotype with a few counts. Germline is not matched at one junction end, which may reflect a read error. V usage is TRBV5-1 and J usage is TRBJ2-1, with D possibly matching TRBD2 (6 bases). The CDR3 extends over 15 amino acids. CDR1 SGHRS and CDR2 YFSETQ come from the germline V gene. The CDR3 nucleotides are TGCGCCAGCACCTTGGGGGGTGGCCTATACAATGAGCAGTTCTTC. Its translation: CASTLGGGLYNEQFF.

A few counts support this clonotype. This sequence joins TRBV7-8 and TRBJ2-2, with TRBD1 identical over 8 bases. Per germline, CDR1 SGHVS and CDR2 FQNEAQ. J was trimmed by 3 bases and V by 5 bases; bases with no gene match: 5. This CDR3 has 15 amino acids. CDR3 amino acids: CASSRTGWDTGELFF. The CDR3 DNA reads TGTGCCAGCAGCCGGACAGGGTGGGACACCGGGGAGCTGTTTTTT.

This clonotype showed up just a few times. V is TRBV15 and J is TRBJ1-5; D not resolved. V lost 0 bases and J 1 base, leaving 16 bases between the germline ends. Germline assignment: CDR1 LNHNV and CDR2 YYDKDF (reference sequence). This CDR3 region has 18 residues. The chain's CDR3 is CATSRDAVGPQSNQPQHF. The DNA for the CDR3 is TGTGCCACCAGCAGAGATGCCGTGGGTCCTCAAAGCAATCAGCCCCAGCATTTT.

The chain combines TRBV4-2 with TRBJ2-3, with D perhaps TRBD2 (5 bases). Germline V gene lookup returns CDR1 LGHNA and CDR2 YNFKEQ. This CDR3 is 15 amino acids long. Trimming removed 4 bases at V and 3 bases at J, with 14 bases between. CDR3 in amino acids: CASSLFGMVTDTQYF. The CDR3 DNA reads TGTGCCAGCAGCCTCTTCGGGATGGTTACAGATACGCAGTATTTT.

V usage is TRBV5-1 and J usage is TRBJ1-2; 9 bases map to TRBD1. The CDR3 has 15 amino acids. Germline values: CDR1 SGHRS, CDR2 YFSETQ. Germline trimming cut 5 bases from V and 4 bases from J; bases unmatched to any gene: 9. CDR3 loop: CASRETTGGTYGYTF. The CDR3 DNA is TGCGCCAGCAGGGAAACTACAGGGGGCACCTATGGCTACACCTTC.

This clonotype was observed a handful of times. The V and J genes are TRBV28 and TRBJ1-4, with a tentative D call TRBD1 (5 bases). Germline values: CDR1 MDHEN, CDR2 SYDVKM. Trimming pared 5 bases from V and 7 bases from J, leaving 17 bases between. CDR3 length: 15 amino acids. The CDR3 DNA reads as TGTGCCAGCAGTCCCCGCAGGGAAGGGGTTGAAAAACTGTTTTTT. This sequence encodes CASSPRREGVEKLFF.

This clonotype has only a few counts. The V gene is TRBV5-4, the J gene TRBJ1-1; D is perhaps TRBD1 (6 bases). Trimming stripped 4 bases from V and 2 bases from J, with 15 bases between. The CDR3 runs to 15 residues. Germline assignment: CDR1 SGHNT and CDR2 YYREEE (reference sequence). The DNA for the CDR3 is TGTGCCAGCAGCCCCCGCCAGGGGAGAAACACTGAAGCTTTCTTT. It is translated as CASSPRQGRNTEAFF.

The V and J genes are TRBV20-1 and TRBJ1-1, with 8 positions matching TRBD1. Germline CDR1 reads DFQATT; CDR2 reads SNEGSKA (reference sequence). The length of the CDR3 is 15 residues. V lost 2 bases to trimming and J lost 3 bases; unmatched junction nucleotides: 8. The CDR3 is CSARPGQGRYTEAFF. CDR3 coding DNA: TGCAGTGCTAGACCTGGACAGGGAAGGTACACTGAAGCTTTCTTT.

The chain has TRBV28 and TRBJ1-4; D might be TRBD1 (5 bases). Trimming stripped 8 bases from V and 0 bases from J, with 10 bases between. The CDR3 has 14 amino acids. Germline V gene sequence: CDR1 MDHEN, CDR2 SYDVKM. DNA for the CDR3: TGTGCCAGCCATGGGGGAGCAACTAATGAAAAACTGTTTTTT. This gives the protein CASHGGATNEKLFF. Full variable domain (outside the CDR3, taken from reference TRBV28 and TRBJ1-4): DVKVTQSSRYLVKRTGEKVFLECVQDMDHENMFWYRQDPGLGLRLIYFSYDVKMKEKGDIPEGYSVSREKKERFSLILESASTNQTSMYLCASHGGATNEKLFFGSGTQLSVL.

This rearrangement joins TRBV24-1 to TRBJ2-1; a possible D gene is TRBD1 (6 bases). V gave up 3 bases and J gave up 3 bases, with 14 bases separating them. Per germline, CDR1 KGHDR and CDR2 SFDVKD. This CDR3 is 16 amino acids long. The CDR3: CATSDPTGPGYNEQFF. CDR3 coding DNA: TGTGCCACCAGTGATCCGACAGGCCCAGGCTACAATGAGCAGTTCTTC.

This clonotype was seen only a few times. The limits of the CDR3 on the DNA are not certain, so only TCRdb's listed CDR3 is given. The genes are TRBV12-3 or TRBV12-4 and TRBJ1-6; TRBD1 is the table's D call and was not checked against the DNA. The CDR3 is 13 residues long, ends included. The chain's CDR3 is CASILDRNSPLHF.

The V gene is TRBV12-3 or TRBV12-4, the J gene TRBJ1-1; TRBD1 might be the D (5 bases). The V and J ends lost 6 bases and 1 base respectively, with 9 bases between them. The CDR3 has 13 amino acids. CDR3 amino acids: CASRFTGNTEAFF. The CDR3 DNA sequence: TGTGCCAGCAGATTTACAGGGAACACTGAAGCTTTCTTT.

A word on this clonotype: At one end, the junction sequence differs from germline, possibly due to a read error. The V and J genes are TRBV27 and TRBJ2-7; maybe TRBD1 (6 bases). The CDR3 loop spans 14 amino acids. CDR1 is MNHEY, CDR2 SMNVEV, per germline (reference sequence). In nucleotides, the CDR3 is TGTGCCTGCAGTTTAACCCAGGGGACCTACGAGCAGTACTTC. Translated, it gives CACSLTQGTYEQYF.

The sample holds many counts of this clonotype. The chain has TRBV15 and TRBJ2-5, with TRBD2 identical over 10 bases. The germline gives CDR1 LNHNV, CDR2 YYDKDF (reference sequence). The CDR3 has 16 residues. V shed 2 bases and J 1 base; nucleotides not matched to a gene: 4. This CDR3 is CATSRLAGVLQETQYF. CDR3 DNA: TGTGCCACCAGCAGACTAGCGGGGGTCCTCCAAGAGACCCAGTACTTC.

This clonotype has a count of ten or more. V and J are TRBV4-1 and TRBJ2-2, with no clear D. The V end lost 4 bases, the J end lost 1 base, and 10 bases lay between the germline ends. The CDR3 is 15 residues long. CDR1 and CDR2 from the germline V gene are MGHRA and YSYEKL. CDR3 nucleotide sequence: TGCGCCAGCAGCCGAGGTACACGGAACACCGGGGAGCTGTTTTTT. This gives the protein CASSRGTRNTGELFF.

The CDR3 here is CSAGGGPRSSYNEQFF. The CDR3 DNA sequence: TGCAGTGCTGGGGGAGGGCCGAGAAGCTCCTACAATGAGCAGTTCTTC. The gene calls are TRBV20-1 and TRBJ2-1; TRBD2 matches 7 bases. The germline gives CDR1 DFQATT, CDR2 SNEGSKA (reference sequence). The CDR3 spans 16 residues. The V segment lost 5 bases and the J segment 0 bases; nucleotides outside the gene matches: 10.

The genes are TRBV5-1 and TRBJ1-1; no reliable D call. V was clipped by 0 bases and J by 3 bases, with 9 bases between them. CDR1 is SGHRS, CDR2 YFSETQ, per germline. The CDR3 consists of 14 residues. The CDR3 loop reads CASSLAATDTEAFF. The CDR3 region has the DNA TGCGCCAGCAGCTTGGCTGCTACGGACACTGAAGCTTTCTTT.

There are a few counts of this clonotype. The CDR3 region is CAWSGKVETQYF. The CDR3, as DNA: TGTGCCTGGAGTGGTAAGGTAGAGACCCAGTACTTC. V gene TRBV30 combines with J gene TRBJ2-7; D unclear. The closer fit of TRBJ2-5 to the DNA end suggests the J call may be wrong. The CDR3 contains 12 residues. Germline-derived CDR1 and CDR2 are GTSNPN and SVGIG (reference sequence).

There are a few counts of this clonotype. The chain uses TRBV20-1 and TRBJ2-1; D not certain. Germline CDR1 DFQATT, CDR2 SNEGSKA (reference sequence). The CDR3 spans 13 residues. V lost 6 bases, J lost 6 bases, and 15 bases lay in between. The CDR3 region has the DNA TGCAGTGCCGAGAACCCCGGGCGCAATGAGCAGTTCTTC. As protein: CSAENPGRNEQFF.

CDR3 DNA sequence: TGTGCCAGCAGCTTAAATGGGGGACAGGGAGCTAACTATGGCTACACCTTC. Translating it yields CASSLNGGQGANYGYTF. The chain has TRBV7-9 and TRBJ1-2; TRBD1 matches at 9 bases. The CDR3 sequence is 17 residues long. The germline CDR1 and CDR2 sequences are SEHNR and FQNEAQ (reference sequence). After removal of 2 bases from V and 0 bases from J, the junction contained 7 bases not matched to a gene.

In its sample, this clonotype was seen a few times. The chain employs TRBV9 and TRBJ2-7; D is possibly TRBD1 (6 bases). The CDR3 runs to 15 residues. V lost 2 bases and J 2 bases, leaving 14 bases between the germline ends. From germline, CDR1 is SGDLS and CDR2 YYNGEE. The CDR3 DNA is TGTGCCAGCAGCGTCGACCCCGGACAGCCCTACGAGCAGTACTTC. This sequence encodes CASSVDPGQPYEQYF.

This clonotype was seen more than once but under ten times. The chain uses TRBV5-1 and TRBJ2-5; 8 bases map to TRBD1. This CDR3 region has 14 residues. V gave up 4 bases and J gave up 7 bases; unmatched junction bases: 9. Germline V gene data show CDR1 as SGHRS and CDR2 as YFSETQ. The CDR3 region is CASSGGTGRATQYF. The CDR3 DNA reads TGCGCCAGCAGCGGGGGGACAGGCCGCGCGACCCAGTACTTC.

This clonotype has just one count. CDR3 amino acids: CATSDHRQNTDTQYF. The DNA of the CDR3 is TGTGCCACCAGTGATCACAGGCAGAACACAGATACGCAGTATTTT. The rearrangement uses TRBV24-1 and TRBJ2-3; tentatively, D is TRBD1 (5 bases). The CDR3 is 15 residues long. Trimming stripped 3 bases from V and 2 bases from J, with 11 bases between. Germline assignment: CDR1 KGHDR and CDR2 SFDVKD.

The J gene is TRBJ2-3, the V gene TRBV18; 13 positions agree with TRBD2. CDR1 and CDR2 from the germline V gene are KGHSH and LQKENI. This CDR3 region has 15 residues. The J segment lost 5 bases and the V segment lost 3 bases, leaving 2 bases of the junction unmatched. The CDR3 loop reads CASSPGTSGEDTQYF. CDR3 coding DNA: TGTGCCAGCTCACCCGGGACTAGCGGGGAAGATACGCAGTATTTT.

This clonotype was seen a handful of times. The rearrangement uses TRBV3-1 and TRBJ1-5, with D perhaps TRBD1 (5 bases). Germline lookup yields CDR1 LGHDT and CDR2 YNNKEL (reference sequence). The CDR3 runs 15 residues. Trimming cost V 1 base and J 3 bases, with 10 bases left between them. The DNA for the CDR3 is TGTGCCAGCAGCCAAGGGGGGGTGGTCAATCAGCCCCAGCATTTT. Its protein product is CASSQGGVVNQPQHF. The whole variable domain, remainder taken from reference TRBV3-1 and TRBJ1-5, is DTAVSQTPKYLVTQMGNDKSIKCEQNLGHDTMYWYKQDSKKFLKIMFSYNNKELIINETVPNRFSPKSPDKAHLNLHINSLELGDSAVYFCASSQGGVVNQPQHFGDGTRLSIL.